A selection of T cell receptor beta chains follows, all from one sample in a study of T cell clusters in autoimmune cytopenias. TCRdb re-called the multiplex PCR reads, yielding one record per CDR3 amino acid sequence without DNA. The sample features about 4,300 distinct CDR3 sequences, with 20% to 25% in its top ten. The sequencing input was peripheral blood. The source of these receptors is a human donor with an autoimmune cytopenia or autoimmune hepatitis (not recorded which). Each CDR3 is given with its conserved first and last residue. Some rows have no size entry. The others give once, few or many, or a class for an expanded clone.

>TRBV27|medium-sized|TRBJ1-2|13
CASSFSGYAGYTF
>TRBV6-2/TRBV6-3|medium-sized|TRBJ2-7|12
CASSFGGDEQYF
>TRBV6-1|medium-sized|TRBJ1-6|14
CASRDGTGDSPLHF
>TRBV5-6|medium-sized|TRBJ2-6|16
CASSWGGGSGANVLTF
>TRBV29-1|large|TRBJ2-1|15
CSVEAGRISYNEQFF
>TRBV12-3/TRBV12-4|medium-sized|TRBJ2-1|21
CASSPTSRLAGGPITGNEQFF
>TRBV20-1|NA|TRBJ2-1|14
CSAPGTSVSNEQFF
>TRBV30|medium-sized|TRBJ2-1|16
CAWGGATASSYNEQFF
>TRBV6-2/TRBV6-3|medium-sized|TRBJ2-7|14
CASKLHRESIRQYF
>TRBV7-9|NA|TRBJ2-3|15
CASSLVSGGTDTQYF
>TRBV20-1|NA|TRBJ1-1|13
CSARNRVGTEAFF
>TRBV20-1|medium-sized|TRBJ2-1|17
CSATAGLASSSYNEQFF
>TRBV20-1|NA|TRBJ2-1|15
CSASDSGRHSNEQFF
>TRBV6-5|medium-sized|TRBJ1-3|17
CASTHIPDTSSGNTIYF
>TRBV15|NA|TRBJ2-4|14
CATSSRLEGYEQYF
>TRBV24-1|NA|TRBJ2-1|12
CATSDFNNEQFF
>TRBV27|medium-sized|TRBJ2-7|13
CASRPLGTYEQYF
>TRBV6-5|medium-sized|TRBJ2-1|15
CASSYSSVPYNEQFF
>TRBV12-3/TRBV12-4|NA|TRBJ2-1|16
CASKVISGGPINEQFF
>TRBV27|NA|TRBJ2-7|16
CASSLTYWISSYEQYF
>TRBV28|NA|TRBJ1-2|14
CASSLLDRADGYTF
>TRBV7-2|NA|TRBJ1-3|15
CASSLDPGSGNTIYF
>TRBV5-1|NA|TRBJ1-3|14
CASSSGGSGNTIYF
>TRBV6-5|medium-sized|TRBJ2-5|14
CASSFSGSTETQYF
>TRBV4-2|NA|TRBJ1-2|15
CASSQEGRLGYGYTF
>TRBV27|medium-sized|TRBJ1-3|15
CASSEQGVAGNTIYF
>TRBV18|medium-sized|TRBJ2-5|13
CASSPTGQETQYF
>TRBV6-5|NA|TRBJ1-3|15
CASSDWTGNFDTIYF
>TRBV7-6|NA|TRBJ2-7|13
CASSTLAGIEQYF
>TRBV20-1|NA|TRBJ1-2|13
CSARDRVKSGYTF